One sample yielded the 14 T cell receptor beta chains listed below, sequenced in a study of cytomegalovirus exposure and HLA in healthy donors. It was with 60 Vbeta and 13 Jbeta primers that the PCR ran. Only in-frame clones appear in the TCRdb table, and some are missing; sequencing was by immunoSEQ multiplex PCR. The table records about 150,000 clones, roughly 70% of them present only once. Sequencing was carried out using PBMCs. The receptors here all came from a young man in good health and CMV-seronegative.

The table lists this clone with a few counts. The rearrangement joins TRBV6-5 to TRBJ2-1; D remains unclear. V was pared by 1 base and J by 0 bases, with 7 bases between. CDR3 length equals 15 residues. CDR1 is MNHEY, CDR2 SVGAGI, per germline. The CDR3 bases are TGTGCCAGCAGTTACTGGCACAGCTCCTACAATGAGCAGTTCTTC. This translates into CASSYWHSSYNEQFF.

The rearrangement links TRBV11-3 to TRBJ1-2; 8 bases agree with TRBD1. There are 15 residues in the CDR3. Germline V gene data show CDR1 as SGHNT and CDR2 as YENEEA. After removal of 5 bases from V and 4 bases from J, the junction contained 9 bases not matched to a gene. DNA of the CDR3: TGTGCCAGCAGCGCAGGACAGGGAGAGGGCTATGGCTACACCTTC. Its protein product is CASSAGQGEGYGYTF.

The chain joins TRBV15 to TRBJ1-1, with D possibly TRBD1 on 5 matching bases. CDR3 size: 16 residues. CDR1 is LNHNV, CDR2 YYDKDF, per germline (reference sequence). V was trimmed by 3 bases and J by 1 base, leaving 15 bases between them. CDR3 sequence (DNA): TGTGCCACCAGCAGTGACCAGGGATGGACGAACACTGAAGCTTTCTTT. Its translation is CATSSDQGWTNTEAFF.

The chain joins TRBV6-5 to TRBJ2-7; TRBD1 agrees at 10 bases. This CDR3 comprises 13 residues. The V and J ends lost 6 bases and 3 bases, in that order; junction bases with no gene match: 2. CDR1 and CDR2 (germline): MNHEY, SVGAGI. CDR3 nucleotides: TGTGCCAGCAGGTGGGACAGGGGCTACGAGCAGTACTTC. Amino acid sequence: CASRWDRGYEQYF.

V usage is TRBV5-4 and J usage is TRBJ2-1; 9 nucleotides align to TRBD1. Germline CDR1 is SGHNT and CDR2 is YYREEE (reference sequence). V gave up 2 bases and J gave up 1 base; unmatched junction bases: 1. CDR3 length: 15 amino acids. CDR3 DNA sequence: TGTGCCAGCAGCTTTGACAGGGGGTCCTACAATGAGCAGTTCTTC. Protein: CASSFDRGSYNEQFF.

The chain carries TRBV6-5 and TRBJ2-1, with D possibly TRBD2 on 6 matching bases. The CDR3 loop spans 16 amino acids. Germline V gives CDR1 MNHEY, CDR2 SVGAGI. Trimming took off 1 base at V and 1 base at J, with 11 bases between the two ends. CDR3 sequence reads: CASSYYGSGSYNEQFF. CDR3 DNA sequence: TGTGCCAGCAGTTACTATGGGAGCGGGTCCTACAATGAGCAGTTCTTC.

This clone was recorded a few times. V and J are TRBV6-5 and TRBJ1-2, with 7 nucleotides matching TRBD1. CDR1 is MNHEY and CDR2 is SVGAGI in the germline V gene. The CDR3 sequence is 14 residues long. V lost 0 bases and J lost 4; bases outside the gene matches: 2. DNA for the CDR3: TGTGCCAGCAGTTACTCTGGGACAGCCTATGGCTACACCTTC. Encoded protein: CASSYSGTAYGYTF.

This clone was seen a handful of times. CDR3 loop: CATMTGRNTEAFF. The CDR3 DNA reads TGTGCCACCATGACAGGGCGGAACACTGAAGCTTTCTTT. This rearrangement joins TRBV19 to TRBJ1-1; 7 bases map to TRBD1. CDR3 size: 13 residues. CDR1 and CDR2 (germline): LNHDA, SQIVND (reference sequence). J gave up 1 base and V 10 bases, and 6 bases lay outside the gene matches.

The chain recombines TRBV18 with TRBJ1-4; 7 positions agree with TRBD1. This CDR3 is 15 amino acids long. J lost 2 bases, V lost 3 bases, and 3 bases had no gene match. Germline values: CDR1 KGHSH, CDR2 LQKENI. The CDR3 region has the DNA TGTGCCAGCTCACCGACGGGACAGACTAATGAAAAACTGTTTTTT. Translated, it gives CASSPTGQTNEKLFF.

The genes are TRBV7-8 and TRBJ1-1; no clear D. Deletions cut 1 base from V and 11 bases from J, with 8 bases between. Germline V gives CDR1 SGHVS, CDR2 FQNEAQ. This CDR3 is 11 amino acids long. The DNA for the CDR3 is TGTGCCAGCAGCTTAGGGCGGCTCGCTTTCTTT. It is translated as CASSLGRLAFF.

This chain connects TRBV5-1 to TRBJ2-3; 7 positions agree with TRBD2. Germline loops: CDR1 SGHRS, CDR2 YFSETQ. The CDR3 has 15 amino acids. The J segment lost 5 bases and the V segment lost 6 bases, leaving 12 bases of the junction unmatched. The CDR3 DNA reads TGCGCCAGCAAAAAACGAGGGCCGGGGGGAGATACGCAGTATTTT. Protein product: CASKKRGPGGDTQYF.

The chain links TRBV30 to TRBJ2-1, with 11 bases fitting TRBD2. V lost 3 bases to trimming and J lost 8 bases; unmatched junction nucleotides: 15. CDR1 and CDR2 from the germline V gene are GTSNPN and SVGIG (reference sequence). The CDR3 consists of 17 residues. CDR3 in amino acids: CAWSGGGGLAGGHEQFF. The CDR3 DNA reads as TGTGCCTGGAGCGGGGGGGGAGGCCTAGCGGGAGGCCATGAGCAGTTCTTC.

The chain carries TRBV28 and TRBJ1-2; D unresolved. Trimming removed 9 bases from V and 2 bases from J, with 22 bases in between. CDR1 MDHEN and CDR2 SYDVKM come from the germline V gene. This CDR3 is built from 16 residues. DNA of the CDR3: TGTGCCAGTCAATATCCCGGCGGGCAGTTAAACTATGGCTACACCTTC. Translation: CASQYPGGQLNYGYTF.

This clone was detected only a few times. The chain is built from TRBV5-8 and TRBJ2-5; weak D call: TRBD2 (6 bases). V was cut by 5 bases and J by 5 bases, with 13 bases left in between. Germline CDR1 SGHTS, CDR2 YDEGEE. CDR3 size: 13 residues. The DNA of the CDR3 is TGTGCCAGCAGTGGGCGGGGTGTTGAGACCCAGTACTTC. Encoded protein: CASSGRGVETQYF. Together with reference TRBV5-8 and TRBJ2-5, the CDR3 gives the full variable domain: EAGVTQSPTHLIKTRGQQATLRCSPISGHTSVYWYQQALGLGLQFLLWYDEGEERNRGNFPPRFSGRQFPNYSSELNVNALELEDSALYLCASSGRGVETQYFGPGTRLLVL.